This T cell receptor (beta chain) stems from a study of post-analysis software for immune sequencing data (dated by TCRdb to the mid-2010s). Background on the whole study: Relapsing-remitting, secondary progressive and progressive-relapsing multiple sclerosis were recorded as disease courses, and subtype annotation was lacking for some patients. Patient repertoires were compared against around twelve previously published healthy control repertoires from donors aged roughly 6 to 26 years. A subset of samples was prepared in parallel using single-end sample barcoding, then pooled and co-amplified after Illumina adapter ligation. The full study reports these points: Significantly higher frequencies in patients than in controls were found for roughly five TRBV segments, including TRBV5-6, TRBV5-1 and TRBV20-1. Normalized Chao1 diversity was significantly lower in multiple sclerosis patients than controls, suggesting substantial peripheral T-cell clonal expansion. The control group was slightly older than the multiple sclerosis patient group. Direct clustering with F measure showed strong co-clustering of samples prepared in the same batch, prompting a batch-effect correction.

TCR beta repertoires were profiled from peripheral blood of over 10 young patients with multiple sclerosis to demonstrate the VDJtools post-analysis software. The patients with multiple sclerosis were children and adolescents between about 6 and 17 years of age. The library was built by means of PCR. The sequencing machine was an Illumina HiSeq 2500. To reduce PCR and sequencing biases, unique molecular identifiers were incorporated into the TCR beta cDNA libraries. Every 1 to 10 million input T cells yielded roughly 500,000 cDNA molecules, meaning each molecule approximated one T cell. The same protocol used for the earlier healthy control dataset was applied to prepare and sequence the patient libraries. Samples belonging to the same batch were prepared together, multiplexed and sequenced on a shared HiSeq lane. For the original study's pipeline: MIGEC was used to process the raw barcoded reads, and molecular identifier groups with only a single read were discarded before consensus assembly and CDR3 extraction. VDJtools was used for post-analysis of the clonotype tables, and diversity was normalized by down-sampling every dataset to the size of the smallest sample. In repertoire overlap clustering, CDR3 amino acid sequences, but not nucleotide sequences, were matched to correct batch-related cross-sample contamination. TCRdb trimmed public reads at Q25 via fastp, called clones via MiXCR and kept in-frame beta chains. Identical CDR3 protein sequences are pooled into one entry, listed with their most common genes and DNA. TCRdb's processing, not the study's, gives the V and J calls here. Recorded for this sample are about 260,000 distinct CDR3 sequences; 35% to 45% of them occurred a single time. The ten biggest clones cover less than 6% of the sample.

A remark on this clonotype: The antigen this receptor binds is unknown. This sequence may be a read error, since a much larger clone differs from it by one base.

V ends up 6 bases short and J 6 bases short, with an unmatched junction base count of 6. In the germline V gene, CDR1 corresponds to SGHTA and CDR2 to FQGNSA. Counted from cysteine to phenylalanine, this CDR3 has 13 amino acids. The entry retains the CDR3 DNA only, 39 bases that are in frame from base 1. The specimen sequenced was blood. This clonotype was sampled from a girl between 5 and 17 years old with multiple sclerosis. The chain is made from TRBV7-2 and TRBJ1-2; 8 bases in between match TRBD1. The nucleotide sequence is TGTGCCAGCAGGTTCACAGGGGGGCATGGCTACACCTTC. This translates into CASRFTGGHGYTF.